Listed below are T cell receptor beta chains from one sample, sequenced in a study of regulatory T cells in long-lasting Graves disease. TCRdb passed the multiplex PCR reads through MiXCR, listing each CDR3 protein once. The repertoire includes about 620,000 distinct CDR3 sequences, under 20% of them detected once, and more than 15% sits in the top ten. This sample was shared with a second study, whose subject was T cells in Graves' hyperthyroidism and ophthalmopathy.

The sequenced sample was peripheral blood mononuclear cells (PBMCs), obtained at new diagnosis, from a patient treated with antithyroid drugs. The receptor set was obtained from a woman in her twenties or thirties with Graves disease. Both conserved end residues are part of each CDR3. D genes are given only for firm matches. Expanded clones are given a class, and other clones once, few, many or no size at all.

D | J | size | V | CDR3 | DNA
- | TRBJ2-4 | few | TRBV3-1 | CASRCKTVLKNIQYF | TGTGCCAGCAGATGTAAAACAGTGTTGAAAAACATTCAGTACTTC
- | TRBJ2-5 | many | TRBV28 | CASRLRDLQETQYF | TGTGCCAGCAGACTCAGGGACCTCCAAGAGACCCAGTACTTC
- | TRBJ2-2 | - | TRBV9 | CASSSQGYVGELFF | TGTGCCAGCAGCTCACAAGGTTATGTCGGGGAGCTGTTTTTT
TRBD1 | TRBJ1-1 | few | TRBV5-6 | CASSRDRGVMNTEAFF | TGTGCCAGCAGCAGGGACAGGGGGGTCATGAACACTGAAGCTTTCTTT
TRBD2 | TRBJ2-2 | - | TRBV30 | CAWSVGLAGTGELFF | TGTGCCTGGAGTGTAGGACTAGCGGGAACCGGGGAGCTGTTTTTT
- | TRBJ2-3 | few | TRBV10-2 | CASSESGDPATDTQYF | TGCGCCAGCAGTGAGTCCGGCGACCCGGCCACAGATACGCAGTATTTT
TRBD1 | TRBJ1-5 | - | TRBV20-1 | CSARAQGQGNQPQHF | TGCAGTGCTAGAGCACAGGGACAGGGGAATCAGCCCCAGCATTTT
- | TRBJ2-2 | many | TRBV11-2 | CASRLTLIPGELFF | TGTGCCAGCAGATTAACCCTTATACCTGGGGAGCTGTTTTTT
- | TRBJ1-1 | many | TRBV12-3/TRBV12-4 | CASSQGRGTEAFF | TGTGCCAGCAGTCAGGGACGGGGCACTGAAGCTTTCTTT
- | TRBJ2-2 | - | TRBV20-1 | CSARDMGTGELFF | TGCAGTGCTAGAGATATGGGCACCGGGGAGCTGTTTTTT
- | TRBJ1-6 | - | TRBV30 | CACPRMADNSPLHF | TGTGCCTGTCCCCGGATGGCAGATAATTCACCCCTCCACTTT
TRBD1 | TRBJ1-5 | once | TRBV15 | CATSRDSTGSNQPQHF | TGTGCCACCAGCAGAGATTCGACAGGGAGCAATCAGCCCCAGCATTTT
TRBD2 | TRBJ2-3 | - | TRBV20-1 | CSARILAGITDTQYF | TGCAGTGCACGGATCCTAGCGGGGATCACAGATACGCAGTATTTT
TRBD1 | TRBJ1-5 | many | TRBV28 | CASSLTGGHQPQHF | TGTGCCAGCAGTTTAACAGGGGGACATCAGCCCCAGCATTTT
TRBD2 | TRBJ2-1 | - | TRBV7-9 | CASSRPQSAGGPFYNEQFF | TGTGCCAGCAGCCGCCCACAATCCGCGGGAGGGCCCTTCTACAATGAGCAGTTCTTC
- | TRBJ2-7 | - | TRBV5-1 | CASRGLGGHSYEQYF | TGCGCCAGCAGGGGACTCGGGGGGCACTCCTACGAGCAGTACTTC
- | TRBJ1-5 | - | TRBV12-3/TRBV12-4 | CASSPRPWRGNQPQHF | TGTGCCAGCAGTCCTCGGCCCTGGAGGGGCAATCAGCCCCAGCATTTT
TRBD1 | TRBJ2-7 | - | TRBV6-2/TRBV6-3 | CASSSPGQGYHEQYF | TGTGCCAGCAGTTCCCCCGGACAGGGGTATCACGAGCAGTACTTC
- | TRBJ2-2 | many | TRBV7-8 | CASKEILANTGELFF | TGTGCCAGCAAAGAAATACTCGCGAACACCGGGGAGCTGTTTTTT
- | TRBJ2-6 | many | TRBV2 | CAKPEGVGSGANVLTF | TGTGCCAAGCCCGAGGGGGTCGGATCCGGGGCCAACGTCCTGACTTTC
TRBD2 | TRBJ2-2 | many | TRBV27 | CASSLASGLTGELFF | TGTGCCAGCAGTTTAGCTAGCGGGCTGACCGGGGAGCTGTTTTTT
- | TRBJ1-1 | once | TRBV28 | CASSLLAYGGMRNTEAFF | TGTGCCAGCAGTTTATTGGCCTACGGGGGAATGCGGAACACTGAAGCTTTCTTT
- | TRBJ1-3 | few | TRBV27 | CASSPSGPGNTIYF | TGTGCCAGCAGCCCCTCAGGCCCTGGAAACACCATATATTTT
TRBD2 | TRBJ2-3 | many | TRBV2 | CASSAGTSGRNTQYF | TGTGCCAGCAGCGCAGGGACTAGCGGGAGGAATACGCAGTATTTT
- | TRBJ2-7 | many | TRBV2 | CASSPGAVTDYEQYF | TGTGCCAGCAGTCCCGGGGCCGTAACGGACTACGAGCAGTACTTC
- | TRBJ2-5 | - | TRBV20-1 | CSLLPGPLQETRYF | TGCAGCCTCCTCCCAGGTCCCTTGCAAGAGACCCGGTACTTC
- | TRBJ1-4 | few | TRBV2 | CASRTLAANEKLFF | TGTGCCAGCAGGACACTGGCGGCTAATGAAAAACTGTTTTTT
TRBD1 | TRBJ1-6 | many | TRBV19 | CASSTGTGIGSPLHF | TGTGCCAGTAGTACCGGGACAGGCATCGGTTCACCCCTCCACTTT